Listed below are T cell receptor beta chains from one sample, sequenced in a study of Tregs in tolerant kidney transplant recipients. Measured with immunoSEQ multiplex PCR; TCRdb has only the in-frame clones, and not every one. The sample shows about 240,000 clones, approximately 83% of them seen only once. Sequences were obtained from CD4+ T cells from blood. All receptors derive from a human donor in good health. The CDR3 runs from the conserved cysteine through the conserved F or W. Each record gives: clone size, J gene, D gene, V gene, CDR3 DNA, CDR3 protein. The D gene is left open where the match is weak. Expanded clones get a size class; other rows say once, few or many, or leave the size out.

- | TRBJ2-1 | TRBD2 | TRBV5-4 | TGTGCCAGCAGCCCTCGAATTCTAGCGGCCCCTTACAATGAGCAGTTCTTC | CASSPRILAAPYNEQFF
- | TRBJ2-3 | TRBD1 | TRBV5-5 | TGTGCCAGCAGCTCGGGACAGCCTAGCACAGATACGCAGTATTTT | CASSSGQPSTDTQYF
once | TRBJ2-2 | - | TRBV6-4 | TGTGCCAGCAGTGCCGCCACACTAGGCGGGGAGCTGTTTTTT | CASSAATLGGELFF
- | TRBJ1-1 | TRBD1 | TRBV18 | TGTGCCAGCTCACCGGACCGGCCAGGGGGGGATACTGAAGCTTTCTTT | CASSPDRPGGDTEAFF
- | TRBJ2-3 | - | TRBV18 | TGTGCCAGCTCACCATACGGGGAGGTATTAGATACGCAGTATTTT | CASSPYGEVLDTQYF
- | TRBJ1-2 | TRBD1 | TRBV6-1 | TGTGCCAGCAGGCCGGGACAGGGTCACTATGGCTACACCTTC | CASRPGQGHYGYTF
- | TRBJ2-7 | - | TRBV5-1 | TGCGCCAGCAGCCCCCTGCGGGACTCGGCTTCCGAGCAGTACTTC | CASSPLRDSASEQYF
few | TRBJ2-7 | - | TRBV6-1 | TGTGCCAGCAGTGAAGGTGGGTCAGGGTTGAACGAGCAGTACTTC | CASSEGGSGLNEQYF
- | TRBJ2-7 | TRBD2 | TRBV7-8 | TGTGCCAGCAGCTTAGCTTCCGCTAGCGGGAGTTACGAGCAGTACTTC | CASSLASASGSYEQYF
- | TRBJ1-1 | TRBD1 | TRBV2 | TGTGCCAGCAGTCCGACAGGGAGTTTGGGTGAAGCTTTCTTT | CASSPTGSLGEAFF
few | TRBJ2-2 | TRBD1 | TRBV2 | TGTGCCAGCACCACCCCTACAGGGGGCACGAACACCGGGGAGCTGTTTTTT | CASTTPTGGTNTGELFF
- | TRBJ2-4 | TRBD2 | TRBV19 | TGTGCCAGTAGTCCCCTAGCGGGAGAAGGGAACATTCAGTACTTC | CASSPLAGEGNIQYF
- | TRBJ1-1 | - | TRBV6-1 | TGTGCCAGCAGTGAATGGGAAACTCGGACATACACTGAAGCTTTCTTT | CASSEWETRTYTEAFF
- | TRBJ2-7 | - | TRBV9 | TGTGCCAGCAGCTCCCAAGGGACGCCAACCTACGAGCAGTACTTC | CASSSQGTPTYEQYF
- | TRBJ2-5 | - | TRBV9 | TGTGCCAGCAGCCCCTTCCCCGGGGTCCAGTCAAAAGAGACCCAGTACTTC | CASSPFPGVQSKETQYF
- | TRBJ2-5 | TRBD1 | TRBV7-6 | TGTGCCAGCAGCTTAGGTGGGACAGGGGTGCGAGAGACCCAGTACTTC | CASSLGGTGVRETQYF
once | TRBJ2-5 | - | TRBV7-9 | TGTGCCAGCAGCTTAAGCGGCAGGGTACCGACCCAGTACTTC | CASSLSGRVPTQYF
once | TRBJ2-7 | TRBD2 | TRBV18 | TGTGCCAGCTCACCCGGACTAGCGGGGGTTACCTACGAGCAGTACTTC | CASSPGLAGVTYEQYF
- | TRBJ2-7 | - | TRBV9 | TGTGCCAGCAGCGCAGGTCAGGGGCCCTCCTACGAGCAGTACTTC | CASSAGQGPSYEQYF
- | TRBJ1-2 | - | TRBV20-1 | TGCAGTGCTGAGGGCTATGGCTACACCTTC | CSAEGYGYTF
- | TRBJ2-7 | TRBD1 | TRBV9 | TGTGCCAGCAGCGTTGGACAGGGTAACTACGAGCAGTACTTC | CASSVGQGNYEQYF
once | TRBJ2-5 | - | TRBV6-6 | TGTGCCAGCAGTAAAGGTGGTCAAGAGACCCAGTACTTC | CASSKGGQETQYF
- | TRBJ2-3 | - | TRBV2 | TGTGCCAGCAGTGATGGGCCAGGGTACACAGATACGCAGTATTTT | CASSDGPGYTDTQYF
- | TRBJ1-4 | TRBD1 | TRBV2 | TGTGCCAGCACCCACCCAGGGGGTTCTAATGAAAAACTGTTTTTT | CASTHPGGSNEKLFF
- | TRBJ2-7 | - | TRBV10-2 | TGCGCCAGCAGTGAACCAGGGGACGAGCAGTACTTC | CASSEPGDEQYF
- | TRBJ2-3 | - | TRBV5-1 | TGCGCCAGCAGCTTGGATCTACTCACAGATACGCAGTATTTT | CASSLDLLTDTQYF
- | TRBJ2-1 | TRBD1 | TRBV6-1 | TGTGCCAGCAGTGCTAACCGGGACAGGGTATGGAGTGAGCAGTTCTTC | CASSANRDRVWSEQFF
- | TRBJ2-7 | TRBD2 | TRBV5-1 | TGCGCCAGCAGGCCGGGGGGGCTCTACGAGCAGTACTTC | CASRPGGLYEQYF
- | TRBJ1-4 | - | TRBV5-1 | TGCGCCAGCAGCTCCGACCGACAGCGGTGGGAAAAACTGTTTTTT | CASSSDRQRWEKLFF
- | TRBJ1-1 | - | TRBV7-9 | TGTGCCAGCAGCGGATACAGGGAAATGAACACTGAAGCTTTCTTT | CASSGYREMNTEAFF
once | TRBJ2-2 | TRBD1 | TRBV10-1 | TGCGCCAGCAGTGTTCACACCGGGACAGCGACCGGGGAGCTGTTTTTT | CASSVHTGTATGELFF
- | TRBJ2-4 | - | TRBV19 | TGTGCCAGTAGTTCCTGGAGGGGGGGTCCCGCAATAGCCAAAAACATTCAGTACTTC | CASSSWRGGPAIAKNIQYF
- | TRBJ2-5 | - | TRBV5-1 | TGCGCCAGCAGCTCGGCAGAGACCCAGTACTTC | CASSSAETQYF
- | TRBJ1-1 | - | TRBV5-1 | TGCGCCAGCAGCCCCAGTTGGCAGGGGAACACTGAAGCTTTCTTT | CASSPSWQGNTEAFF
few | TRBJ2-1 | TRBD2 | TRBV29-1 | TGCAGCTACCAGCGGGAGGGCCTTGAGCAGTTCTTC | CSYQREGLEQFF
- | TRBJ2-7 | - | TRBV25-1 | TGTGCCAGCAGTGATCCCGCAGGGTCCTACGAGCAGTACTTC | CASSDPAGSYEQYF
- | TRBJ1-1 | - | TRBV5-5 | TGTGCCAGCAGCTTGGGTTCGGCGGGCACTGAAGCTTTCTTT | CASSLGSAGTEAFF
- | TRBJ1-1 | - | TRBV7-9 | TGTGCCAGCAGCCCTCCCGGCTCAGCCAGGCCCACTGAAGCTTTCTTT | CASSPPGSARPTEAFF
- | TRBJ2-7 | - | TRBV6-6 | TGTGCCAGCACCGCAGATTCAGCCTACGAGCAGTACTTC | CASTADSAYEQYF
- | TRBJ2-5 | TRBD1 | TRBV19 | TGTGCCAGTACCCCCCCCGGGACAGGGGAAGAGACCCAGTACTTC | CASTPPGTGEETQYF